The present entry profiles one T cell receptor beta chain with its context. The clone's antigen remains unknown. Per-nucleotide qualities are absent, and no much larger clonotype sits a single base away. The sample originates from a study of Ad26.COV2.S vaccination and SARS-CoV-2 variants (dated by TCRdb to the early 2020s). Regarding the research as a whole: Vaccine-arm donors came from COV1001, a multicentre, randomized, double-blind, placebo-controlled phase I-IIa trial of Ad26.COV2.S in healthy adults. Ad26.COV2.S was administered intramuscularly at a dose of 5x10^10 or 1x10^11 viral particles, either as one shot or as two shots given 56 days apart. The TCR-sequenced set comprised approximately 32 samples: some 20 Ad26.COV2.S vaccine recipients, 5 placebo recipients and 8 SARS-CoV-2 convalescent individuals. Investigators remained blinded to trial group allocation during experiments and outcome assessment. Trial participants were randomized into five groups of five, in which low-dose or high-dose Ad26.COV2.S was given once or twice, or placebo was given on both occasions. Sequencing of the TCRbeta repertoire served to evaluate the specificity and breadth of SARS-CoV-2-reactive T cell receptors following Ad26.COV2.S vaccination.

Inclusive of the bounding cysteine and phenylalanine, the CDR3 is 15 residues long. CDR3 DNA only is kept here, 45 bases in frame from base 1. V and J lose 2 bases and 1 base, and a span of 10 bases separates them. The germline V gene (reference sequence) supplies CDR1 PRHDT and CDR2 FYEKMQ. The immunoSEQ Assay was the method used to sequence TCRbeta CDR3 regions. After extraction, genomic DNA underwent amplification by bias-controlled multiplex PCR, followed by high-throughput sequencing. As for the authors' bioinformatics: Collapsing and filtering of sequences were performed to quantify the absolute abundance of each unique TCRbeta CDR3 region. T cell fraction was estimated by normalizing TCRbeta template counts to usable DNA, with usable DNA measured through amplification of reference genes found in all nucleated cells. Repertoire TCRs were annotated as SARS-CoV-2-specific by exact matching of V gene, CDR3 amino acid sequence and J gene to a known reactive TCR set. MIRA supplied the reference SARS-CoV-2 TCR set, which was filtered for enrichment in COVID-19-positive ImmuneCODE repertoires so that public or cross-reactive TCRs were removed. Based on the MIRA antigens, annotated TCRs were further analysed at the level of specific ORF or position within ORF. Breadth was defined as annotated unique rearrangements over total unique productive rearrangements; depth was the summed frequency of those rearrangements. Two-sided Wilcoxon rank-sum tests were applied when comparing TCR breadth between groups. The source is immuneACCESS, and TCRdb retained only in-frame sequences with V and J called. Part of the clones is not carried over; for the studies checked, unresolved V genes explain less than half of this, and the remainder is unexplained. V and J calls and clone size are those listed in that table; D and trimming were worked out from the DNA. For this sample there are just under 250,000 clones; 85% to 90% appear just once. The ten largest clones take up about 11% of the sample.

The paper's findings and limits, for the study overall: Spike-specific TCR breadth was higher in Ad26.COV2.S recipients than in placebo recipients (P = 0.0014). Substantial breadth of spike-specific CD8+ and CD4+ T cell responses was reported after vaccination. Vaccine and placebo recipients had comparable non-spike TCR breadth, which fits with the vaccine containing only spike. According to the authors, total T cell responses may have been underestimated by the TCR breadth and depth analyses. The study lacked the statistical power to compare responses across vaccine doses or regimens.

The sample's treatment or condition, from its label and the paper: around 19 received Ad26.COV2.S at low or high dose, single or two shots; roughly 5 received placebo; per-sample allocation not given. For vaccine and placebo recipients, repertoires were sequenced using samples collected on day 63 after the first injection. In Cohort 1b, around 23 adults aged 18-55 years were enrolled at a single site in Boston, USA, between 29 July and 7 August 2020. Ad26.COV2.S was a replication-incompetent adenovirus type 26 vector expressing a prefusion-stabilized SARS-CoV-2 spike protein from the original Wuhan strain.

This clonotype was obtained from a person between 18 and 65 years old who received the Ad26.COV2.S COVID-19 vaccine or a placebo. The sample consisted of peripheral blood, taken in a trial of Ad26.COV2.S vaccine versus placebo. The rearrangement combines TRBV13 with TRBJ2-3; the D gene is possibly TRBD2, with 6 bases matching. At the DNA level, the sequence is TGTGCCAGCAGCTTAATAGCGGCTCGCACAGATACGCAGTATTTT. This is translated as CASSLIAARTDTQYF.